The clone carrying this T cell receptor beta chain was picked up a small number of times. A single record per CDR3 protein comes from TCRdb applying MiXCR to the RT-PCR reads. The top ten hold around 30% of the sample, which has 50,000 to 60,000 distinct CDR3 sequences, 13% seen once. This entry comes from a study of patients and donors after allogeneic stem cell transplantation. The V gene lost 1 base and the J gene lost 7 bases, with 5 bases spanning the gap. Germline CDR1 reads LNHDA; CDR2 reads SQIVND (reference sequence). The CDR3 has 12 residues. V usage is TRBV19 and J usage is TRBJ1-5; D ambiguous. This TCR came from a human donor who was either an allogeneic HSCT recipient or a stem cell or donor lymphocyte infusion donor (not recorded which). It is not recorded whose cells these are; they may come from a transplant donor. The sequenced material came from blood, either unsorted or a sorted T cell fraction (not recorded which). The CDR3 loop reads CASSIGAQPQHF. CDR3 DNA sequence: TGTGCCAGTAGTATAGGGGCCCAGCCCCAGCATTTT.